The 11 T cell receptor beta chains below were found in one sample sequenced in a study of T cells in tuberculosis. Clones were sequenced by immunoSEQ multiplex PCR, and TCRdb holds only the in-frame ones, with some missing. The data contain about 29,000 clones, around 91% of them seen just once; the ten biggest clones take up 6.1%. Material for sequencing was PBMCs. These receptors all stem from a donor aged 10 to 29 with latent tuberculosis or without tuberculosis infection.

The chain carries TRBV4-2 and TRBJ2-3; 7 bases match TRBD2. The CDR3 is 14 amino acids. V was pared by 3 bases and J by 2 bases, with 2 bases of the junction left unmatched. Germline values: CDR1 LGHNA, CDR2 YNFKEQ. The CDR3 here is CASSQSGTTDTQYF. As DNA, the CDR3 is TGTGCCAGCAGCCAGAGCGGGACCACAGATACGCAGTATTTT.

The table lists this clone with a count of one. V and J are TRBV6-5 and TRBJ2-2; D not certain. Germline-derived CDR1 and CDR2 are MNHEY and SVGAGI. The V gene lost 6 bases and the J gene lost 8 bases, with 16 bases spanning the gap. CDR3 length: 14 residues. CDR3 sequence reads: CASRRDTSPGELFF. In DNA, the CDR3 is TGTGCCAGCAGACGCGACACCTCCCCTGGGGAGCTGTTTTTT.

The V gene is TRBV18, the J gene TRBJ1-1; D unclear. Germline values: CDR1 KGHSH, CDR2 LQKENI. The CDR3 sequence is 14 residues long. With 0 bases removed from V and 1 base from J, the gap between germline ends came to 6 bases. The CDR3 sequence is CASSPPGGNTEAFF. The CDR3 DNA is TGTGCCAGCTCACCACCGGGAGGGAACACTGAAGCTTTCTTT.

CDR3 nucleotides: TGTGCCAGCAGTTTATTTTTTGGGGCCAAGTACGAGCAGTACTTC. Its translation: CASSLFFGAKYEQYF. The rearrangement uses TRBV27 and TRBJ2-7; D perhaps matches TRBD1 (5 bases). The CDR3 is 15 amino acids. With 1 base removed from V and 4 bases from J, the gap between germline ends came to 14 bases. CDR1 and CDR2 from the germline V gene are MNHEY and SMNVEV (reference sequence).

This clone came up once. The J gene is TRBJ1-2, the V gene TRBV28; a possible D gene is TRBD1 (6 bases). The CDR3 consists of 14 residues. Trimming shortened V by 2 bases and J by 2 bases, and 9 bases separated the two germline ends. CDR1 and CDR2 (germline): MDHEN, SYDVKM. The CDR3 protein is CASSLPDRNYGYTF. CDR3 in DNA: TGTGCCAGCAGTTTACCGGACAGAAACTATGGCTACACCTTC.

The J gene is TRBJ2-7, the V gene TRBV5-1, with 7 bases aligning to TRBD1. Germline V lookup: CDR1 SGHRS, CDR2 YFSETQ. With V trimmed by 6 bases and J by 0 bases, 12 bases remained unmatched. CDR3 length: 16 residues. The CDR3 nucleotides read TGCGCCAGCAAAAATATAGAGACAGGGCGCTCCTACGAGCAGTACTTC. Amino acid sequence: CASKNIETGRSYEQYF. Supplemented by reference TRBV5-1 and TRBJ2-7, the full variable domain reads KAGVTQTPRYLIKTRGQQVTLSCSPISGHRSVSWYQQTPGQGLQFLFEYFSETQRNKGNFPGRFSGRQFSNSRSEMNVSTLELGDSALYLCASKNIETGRSYEQYFGPGTRLTVT.

CDR3 DNA sequence: TGTGCCAGCAAGCAAACAGGGAACCTGAACACTGAAGCTTTCTTT. The encoded protein is CASKQTGNLNTEAFF. This chain uses TRBV6-1 with TRBJ1-1, with D possibly matching TRBD1 (6 bases). Trimming removed 7 bases at V and 0 bases at J, with 15 bases between. The CDR3 length is 15 residues. Germline V CDR1 and CDR2: MNHNS, SASEGT.

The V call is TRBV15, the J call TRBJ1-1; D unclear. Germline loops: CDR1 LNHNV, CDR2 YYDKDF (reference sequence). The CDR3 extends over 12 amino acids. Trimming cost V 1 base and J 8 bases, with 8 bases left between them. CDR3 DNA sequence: TGTGCCACCAGCAGAGGGAGGTTGGAAGCTTTCTTT. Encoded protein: CATSRGRLEAFF.

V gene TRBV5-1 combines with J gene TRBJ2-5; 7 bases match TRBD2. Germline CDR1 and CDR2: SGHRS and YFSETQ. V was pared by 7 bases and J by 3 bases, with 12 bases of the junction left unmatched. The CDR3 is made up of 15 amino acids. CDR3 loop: CASHSGLRGEETQYF. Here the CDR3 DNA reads TGCGCCAGCCACTCCGGGCTTCGGGGGGAAGAGACCCAGTACTTC.

CDR3: CASSLEQGAQEKLFF. For the CDR3, the DNA is TGTGCCAGCAGCTTGGAACAGGGGGCTCAGGAAAAACTGTTTTTT. This chain uses TRBV5-5 with TRBJ1-4, with TRBD1 matching 9 bases. This CDR3 comprises 15 residues. Per the germline V gene, CDR1 is SGHKS and CDR2 is YYEKEE (reference sequence). J was trimmed by 8 bases and V by 0 bases; bases with no gene match: 5.

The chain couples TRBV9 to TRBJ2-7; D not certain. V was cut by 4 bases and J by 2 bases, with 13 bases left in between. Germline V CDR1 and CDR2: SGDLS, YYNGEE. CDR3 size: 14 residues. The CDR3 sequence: CASSPRYGPYEQYF. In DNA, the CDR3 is TGTGCCAGCAGCCCGAGGTACGGCCCCTACGAGCAGTACTTC.